Each of the 31 T cell receptor beta chains below was sequenced from the same sample in a study of blood T cell repertoires in COVID-19. The assay was immunoSEQ multiplex PCR, and TCRdb's table has in-frame clones only and misses some. The sample contains some 260,000 clones, less than 85% of which appear only once. The sequenced material came from peripheral blood. The receptors come from a woman aged 18-29 years with acute or convalescent COVID-19.

The sample holds a few counts of this clone. The gene calls are TRBV11-2 and TRBJ1-1, with a possible D match to TRBD1 (5 bases). The CDR3 covers 16 residues. Germline V gene data show CDR1 as SGHAT and CDR2 as FQNNGV. The ends were cut back, 2 bases at V and 0 bases at J, with 13 bases in the middle. The CDR3 protein is CASSLFGLGVNTEAFF. In DNA form, the CDR3 reads TGTGCCAGCAGCTTATTTGGGCTAGGGGTGAACACTGAAGCTTTCTTT.

This clone was picked up a small number of times. The chain combines TRBV5-1 with TRBJ2-7, with TRBD2 identical over 11 bases. J was trimmed by 2 bases and V by 6 bases; bases with no gene match: 7. This CDR3 is built from 15 residues. Germline V gene sequence: CDR1 SGHRS, CDR2 YFSETQ. DNA of the CDR3: TGCGCCAGCACGAACCTAGCGGGAGGCACCTACGAGCAGTACTTC. It is translated as CASTNLAGGTYEQYF. The full variable domain, in which reference TRBV5-1 and TRBJ2-7 provide the parts outside the CDR3, is KAGVTQTPRYLIKTRGQQVTLSCSPISGHRSVSWYQQTPGQGLQFLFEYFSETQRNKGNFPGRFSGRQFSNSRSEMNVSTLELGDSALYLCASTNLAGGTYEQYFGPGTRLTVT.

The rearrangement links TRBV14 to TRBJ1-2, with D hard to call. The germline V gene has CDR1 SGHDN and CDR2 FVKESK. The V gene lost 4 bases and the J gene lost 4 bases, with 13 bases spanning the gap. The CDR3 extends over 14 amino acids. The CDR3 region is CASSRSEAGYGYTF. DNA for the CDR3: TGTGCCAGCAGCCGTAGTGAGGCGGGCTATGGCTACACCTTC.

The chain carries TRBV12-3 or TRBV12-4 and TRBJ1-1; tentatively, D is TRBD1 (5 bases). This CDR3 has 13 amino acids. Trimming pared 6 bases from V and 1 base from J, leaving 9 bases between. CDR3: CASSTQANTEAFF. CDR3 coding DNA: TGTGCCAGCAGCACACAGGCGAACACTGAAGCTTTCTTT.

The chain links TRBV4-3 to TRBJ1-3, with D tentatively TRBD1 (5 bases). The CDR3 is made up of 19 amino acids. Germline values: CDR1 LGHNA, CDR2 YSLEER. The V end was cut by 0 bases, the J end by 4 bases, with 22 bases between. CDR3: CASSQEGARDQGWGNTIYF. CDR3 nucleotide sequence: TGCGCCAGCAGCCAAGAAGGGGCAAGAGATCAGGGATGGGGAAACACCATATATTTT.

This clone occurred once. The CDR3 DNA is TGTGCCAGCAGTCTCTCGGGGACTAGCTCAAACACCGGGGAGCTGTTTTTT. This gives the protein CASSLSGTSSNTGELFF. The chain uses TRBV27 and TRBJ2-2; 9 positions match TRBD2. CDR1 MNHEY and CDR2 SMNVEV come from the germline V gene (reference sequence). J gave up 2 bases and V 5 bases, and 9 bases lay outside the gene matches. There are 17 residues in the CDR3.

V gene TRBV4-1 combines with J gene TRBJ2-5; tentative D call: TRBD1 (6 bases). Looked up from germline, CDR1 is MGHRA and CDR2 is YSYEKL. CDR3 length: 17 amino acids. Trimming stripped 0 bases from V and 0 bases from J, with 14 bases between. The CDR3 spells CASSQDRVGTYQETQYF. CDR3 coding DNA: TGCGCCAGCAGCCAAGATCGGGTCGGGACATACCAAGAGACCCAGTACTTC.

The gene calls are TRBV12-3 or TRBV12-4 and TRBJ2-5; D is perhaps TRBD2 (5 bases). The germline V and J ends were trimmed by 5 bases and 5 bases, with 6 bases remaining between them. CDR3 length: 11 amino acids. The CDR3 DNA sequence: TGTGCCAGCAGTACGGGGGAGACCCAGTACTTC. Its translation: CASSTGETQYF.

The genes are TRBV9 and TRBJ2-1, with 7 bases fitting TRBD2. Trimming took 3 bases from V and 6 from J; bases not matched to a gene: 15. Germline CDR1 is SGDLS and CDR2 is YYNGEE. There are 17 residues in the CDR3. DNA of the CDR3: TGTGCCAGCAGCGCTGGTATAACGCGGGAGTCTCTCAATGAGCAGTTCTTC. Its protein product is CASSAGITRESLNEQFF.

Worth noting for this clone: The sample has other DNA sequences that encode this CDR3 too. The chain employs TRBV5-6 and TRBJ2-5; possible D gene TRBD2, 6 bases. Germline loops: CDR1 SGHDT, CDR2 YYEEEE. Trimming stripped 0 bases from V and 1 base from J, with 7 bases between. The CDR3 is 14 residues long. CDR3 DNA sequence: TGTGCCAGCAGCTTGGGCGGGGCCCAAGAGACCCAGTACTTC. Its protein is CASSLGGAQETQYF.

The chain uses TRBV28 and TRBJ1-4, with D unclear. CDR3 size: 16 residues. V was cut by 2 bases and J by 3 bases, with 13 bases left in between. Germline CDR1 reads MDHEN; CDR2 reads SYDVKM. CDR3 nucleotides: TGTGCCAGCAGTTTAGGAGATATCGGGGCTAATGAAAAACTGTTTTTT. Translating it yields CASSLGDIGANEKLFF.

The chain links TRBV29-1 to TRBJ2-1; 9 nucleotides match TRBD1. Germline V gives CDR1 SQVTM, CDR2 ANQGSEA. Germline trimming cut 3 bases from V and 9 bases from J; bases unmatched to any gene: 6. This CDR3 comprises 13 residues. The CDR3 region is CSVDWTGVSEQFF. In DNA, the CDR3 is TGCAGCGTTGACTGGACAGGGGTGAGTGAGCAGTTCTTC.

The CDR3 spells CASSAVLGGNEQFF. The CDR3, as DNA: TGCGCCAGCAGCGCCGTTCTCGGCGGCAATGAGCAGTTCTTC. The rearrangement joins TRBV10-2 to TRBJ2-1; D gene uncertain. The CDR3 is 14 amino acids. Germline V gene lookup returns CDR1 WSHSY and CDR2 SAAADI. Between the trimmed V and J ends, which lost 6 bases and 6 bases, there was a span of 15 bases.

V usage is TRBV7-9 and J usage is TRBJ2-2; 9 nucleotides match TRBD2. With V trimmed by 5 bases and J by 6 bases, 10 bases remained unmatched. Germline V gene sequence: CDR1 SEHNR, CDR2 FQNEAQ (reference sequence). There are 16 residues in the CDR3. CDR3 in amino acids: CASSPRGRVGAGELFF. In DNA form, the CDR3 reads TGTGCCAGCAGCCCCCGCGGGAGGGTAGGCGCCGGGGAGCTGTTTTTT.

The chain has TRBV28 and TRBJ2-7; TRBD1 might be the D (6 bases). The ends were cut back, 6 bases at V and 2 bases at J, with 14 bases in the middle. CDR1 is MDHEN and CDR2 is SYDVKM in the germline V gene. CDR3 size: 14 residues. In DNA form, the CDR3 reads TGTGCCAGCAGCCTGACCCCAGGGGCCTACGAGCAGTACTTC. It codes for CASSLTPGAYEQYF.

The rearrangement joins TRBV29-1 to TRBJ1-1; D gene uncertain. Germline values: CDR1 SQVTM, CDR2 ANQGSEA. The CDR3 runs 15 residues. Trimming left V 4 bases short and J 1 base short, with 16 bases between. Here the CDR3 DNA reads TGCAGCGTTGCACGCCGGCGGCAGTCGAACACTGAAGCTTTCTTT. It is translated as CSVARRRQSNTEAFF.

V gene TRBV7-9 combines with J gene TRBJ1-2; D not certain. The germline V gene has CDR1 SEHNR and CDR2 FQNEAQ (reference sequence). The germline V and J ends were trimmed by 5 bases and 0 bases, with 7 bases remaining between them. The length of the CDR3 is 13 residues. The CDR3 coding sequence is TGTGCCAGCAGCCCCGTTGCTAACTATGGCTACACCTTC. Translating it yields CASSPVANYGYTF.

The chain uses TRBV14 and TRBJ2-2; D possibly corresponds to TRBD1 (5 bases). The CDR3 is 16 amino acids. In germline, CDR1 is SGHDN, CDR2 FVKESK. Trimming left V 4 bases short and J 2 bases short, with 14 bases between. The CDR3 loop is CASSLRVPANTGELFF. The CDR3, as DNA: TGTGCCAGCAGCCTCAGGGTTCCGGCAAACACCGGGGAGCTGTTTTTT.

This clone was picked up one time. V gene TRBV20-1 combines with J gene TRBJ2-7; 10 bases fit TRBD2. The junction had 9 bases not matched to a gene; V was cut back by 3 bases and J by 4 bases. Germline CDR1 is DFQATT and CDR2 is SNEGSKA (reference sequence). This CDR3 is 15 amino acids long. The CDR3 bases are TGCAGTGCTAGTACCAGCGGGAGGGCCCGGTACGAGCAGTACTTC. As protein: CSASTSGRARYEQYF.

This sequence joins TRBV4-3 and TRBJ1-3; the D is unclear. The CDR3 totals 16 residues. Germline V lookup: CDR1 LGHNA, CDR2 YSLEER. V was cut by 0 bases and J by 2 bases, with 11 bases left in between. CDR3 sequence: CASSQDHGRAGNTIYF. CDR3 in DNA: TGCGCCAGCAGCCAAGATCATGGCCGGGCTGGAAACACCATATATTTT.

The rearrangement joins TRBV27 to TRBJ2-5, with 9 bases fitting TRBD2. CDR1 and CDR2 from the germline V gene are MNHEY and SMNVEV (reference sequence). The trim removed 5 bases at V and 1 base at J, leaving 2 bases unmatched. The CDR3 has 14 amino acids. CDR3 sequence: CASSPREGQETQYF. CDR3 bases: TGTGCCAGCAGTCCGCGGGAGGGCCAAGAGACCCAGTACTTC.

The chain carries TRBV27 and TRBJ2-7; possible D gene TRBD1, 5 bases. The V end lost 3 bases, the J end lost 5 bases, and 17 bases lay between the germline ends. Germline V gives CDR1 MNHEY, CDR2 SMNVEV (reference sequence). The CDR3 has 15 residues. The CDR3 region is CASSLRGTGRHEQYF. The CDR3 bases are TGTGCCAGCAGTTTGAGAGGTACAGGCCGCCACGAGCAGTACTTC.

V usage is TRBV19 and J usage is TRBJ1-5; 7 bases line up with TRBD1. Germline V CDR1 and CDR2: LNHDA, SQIVND (reference sequence). J was trimmed by 0 bases and V by 7 bases; bases with no gene match: 6. This CDR3 contains 15 residues. The CDR3 loop is CASTDRAYSNQPQHF. CDR3 bases: TGTGCCAGTACTGACAGGGCTTATAGCAATCAGCCCCAGCATTTT.

The V and J genes are TRBV14 and TRBJ2-1, with a possible D match to TRBD2 (6 bases). Per the germline V gene, CDR1 is SGHDN and CDR2 is FVKESK. V was clipped by 1 base and J by 7 bases, with 14 bases between them. This CDR3 spans 15 amino acids. The CDR3 DNA sequence: TGTGCCAGCAGCCAAGTTCCAACTAGCAGGAATGAGCAGTTCTTC. Its protein product is CASSQVPTSRNEQFF.

V usage is TRBV4-3 and J usage is TRBJ1-4; D unclear. Germline assignment: CDR1 LGHNA and CDR2 YSLEER. Trimming took 0 bases from V and 3 from J, leaving 8 bases between them. The CDR3 extends over 15 amino acids. The CDR3 loop is CASSQDRGANEKLFF. CDR3 bases: TGCGCCAGCAGCCAAGATCGGGGTGCTAATGAAAAACTGTTTTTT.

The chain couples TRBV6-5 to TRBJ1-2; TRBD1 is a possible D gene (5 bases). Trimming stripped 2 bases from V and 4 bases from J, with 8 bases between. The germline V gene encodes CDR1 MNHEY and CDR2 SVGAGI. The CDR3 is 13 residues long. The chain's CDR3 is CASSYQGSYGYTF. For the CDR3, the DNA is TGTGCCAGCAGTTACCAGGGCTCCTATGGCTACACCTTC.

The chain uses TRBV27 and TRBJ2-5; TRBD1 is a possible D gene (6 bases). The length of the CDR3 is 16 residues. V was clipped by 5 bases and J by 5 bases, with 21 bases between them. Per germline, CDR1 MNHEY and CDR2 SMNVEV (reference sequence). The DNA for the CDR3 is TGTGCCAGCAGTAACAGGGACATCCCCTCGGTCGAGACCCAGTACTTC. Its translation is CASSNRDIPSVETQYF.

V gene TRBV27 combines with J gene TRBJ2-2; 15 nucleotides line up with TRBD2. CDR1 and CDR2 (germline): MNHEY, SMNVEV (reference sequence). J gave up 5 bases and V 6 bases, and 10 bases lay outside the gene matches. The CDR3 runs 18 residues. The CDR3 is CASSWTSGRALGTGELFF. CDR3 DNA sequence: TGTGCCAGCAGCTGGACTAGCGGGAGGGCCCTCGGAACCGGGGAGCTGTTTTTT.

For the CDR3, the DNA is TGTGCCAGCAGCCAAGACTATGACAGGACCTCTAATGAAAAACTGTTTTTT. Translation gives CASSQDYDRTSNEKLFF. The rearrangement joins TRBV7-9 to TRBJ1-4, with D possibly being TRBD1 (6 bases). V gave up 5 bases and J gave up 3 bases, with 19 bases separating them. Germline values: CDR1 SEHNR, CDR2 FQNEAQ (reference sequence). This CDR3 contains 17 residues.

J is TRBJ2-1 and V is TRBV7-8; a weak D match, TRBD2 (6 bases). Trimming removed 5 bases at V and 5 bases at J, with 19 bases between. Germline V gene sequence: CDR1 SGHVS, CDR2 FQNEAQ. CDR3 length: 16 residues. Written as DNA, the CDR3 is TGTGCCAGCAGCCTAATGGCGGGACTTTCACACAATGAGCAGTTCTTC. Translated: CASSLMAGLSHNEQFF.

This clone was counted once. The chain couples TRBV19 to TRBJ1-1; 12 nucleotides match TRBD1. V was clipped by 4 bases and J by 2 bases; unmatched bases: 2. The CDR3 runs 15 residues. Germline V gene lookup returns CDR1 LNHDA and CDR2 SQIVND (reference sequence). In DNA, the CDR3 is TGTGCCAGTAGTAGGGACAGGGGGCGCAACACTGAAGCTTTCTTT. Translation gives CASSRDRGRNTEAFF.